Here is one TCR beta chain with its context. This clonotype was detected a few times. Which antigen it targets is not known. Base-call qualities are not available, and no considerably larger clone is one nucleotide away. The record originates from a study of T-cell memory formation after mild COVID-19 (dated by TCRdb to about 2021). In the study overall: TCR sequence clusters from the two donors were largely donor specific. T-cell clones expanding and contracting after mild COVID-19 in a couple of donors were tracked by longitudinal TCRalpha and TCRbeta repertoire sequencing. Two young, previously healthy adult volunteers made up the cohort, one male and one female.

V is trimmed back by 4 bases and J by 6 bases, and the junction contains 12 bases that no gene match accounts for. The germline V gene (reference sequence) gives CDR1 as SGHNT and CDR2 as YYREEE. From the cysteine up to the phenylalanine, the CDR3 has a length of 15 residues. Kept here is only the CDR3 DNA, which spans 45 bases and is read in frame from base 1. TCRdb shows the sequencer as Illumina NovaSeq 6000. TCRalpha and TCRbeta cDNA libraries were built by 5'RACE with constant-segment primers, adding sample barcodes and unique molecular identifiers. RNA was extracted from every sample with Trizol reagent. Library amplification was performed in two PCR steps, and a second sample barcode and Illumina TruSeq adapters were introduced in the second step. The libraries were sequenced on an Illumina NovaSeq using 2 x 150 bp paired-end reads. Per the source publication's procedure: Demultiplexing of reads and collapsing into UMI-guided consensus sequences were performed with migec v1.2.7. With mixcr v2.1.11, UMI consensuses were aligned to TRA and TRB V and J templates and assembled into clonotypes. A clonotype was counted as expanded or contracted only if both edgeR and NoisET called the change significant, with noise models trained on biological replicates. edgeR calls used a false discovery rate-adjusted p below 0.01 and a log2 fold-change threshold of 1. PCA with hierarchical clustering of max-normalized trajectories of the 1000 most abundant clonotypes was used as exploratory dynamics analysis. The CD4 or CD8 phenotype of responding clones was assigned using the separately sequenced CD4+ and CD8+ repertoires. TCRdb took the public reads, trimmed them with fastp at Q25, ran MiXCR for clone calling and kept in-frame beta chains. Every CDR3 protein is listed once, alongside the most common genes and DNA of its rows. The V and J calls were determined by TCRdb, not by the authors. Present in this sample are around 400,000 distinct CDR3 sequences, around 24% of which were seen just once. The ten most abundant clones make up about 10% of the sample.

PBMCs were isolated by Ficoll-Paque density gradient centrifugation. On the study overall, not on this receptor specifically: Clones that contracted from day 15 to 85 showed balanced CD4/CD8 phenotypes, whereas a second wave of clones that expanded from day 15 to 37 leaned towards CD4+. Only a couple of mild cases were covered by the study, and larger cohorts that include severe cases with pre-infection samples were considered necessary. The second-wave clones that peaked on day 37 were not confirmed to be SARS-CoV-2 specific. Contracting CD4+ clones turned up mainly in the CM and EM memory subsets, whereas EMRA was where CD8+ clones were enriched. Some responding clones were found in pre-infection memory, which suggests that pre-existing cross-reactive memory T cells took part in the SARS-CoV-2 response.

This receptor was taken from an adult woman who had mild COVID-19 (a few samples of this study predate the infection). The sample titles of this study are shuffled in the database, so cell type and time point are left out; the donor was told from shared clones. Sequencing was carried out using PBMCs or a T cell subset sorted from them (not recorded which). In this chain, TRBV5-4 is recombined with TRBJ1-2, and TRBD1 matches 7 of the central bases. The CDR3 protein is CASSLRQGLLNGYTF. The DNA reads as follows: TGTGCCAGCAGCCTTAGACAGGGACTTCTAAATGGCTACACCTTC.